What follows is one T cell receptor beta chain and its context. Its specificity is not known. Sequencing libraries made from TCR beta cDNA carried unique molecular identifiers. One entry per CDR3 protein results from TCRdb running MiXCR on the PCR reads. The repertoire holds more than 450,000 distinct CDR3 sequences, with about 40% as singletons. This sample is drawn from a study of post-analysis software for immune sequencing data. Across the whole study: Relapsing-remitting, secondary progressive and progressive-relapsing multiple sclerosis courses were included. Findings of the study overall: Co-batched samples clustered tightly together by F measure. Relative to controls, patients had five TRBV segments at higher frequency, with TRBV5-6, TRBV5-1 and TRBV20-1 among these. Among multiple sclerosis patients, normalized Chao1 diversity was significantly below that of controls.

V shed 5 bases and J 6 bases; nucleotides not matched to a gene: 20. CDR3 length: 20 residues. The germline V gene has CDR1 SGHTA and CDR2 FQGNSA. The sequence was obtained from a girl between 5 and 17 years old with multiple sclerosis. The sequenced sample was blood. J is TRBJ2-1 and V is TRBV7-2; 12 positions match TRBD2. In DNA, the CDR3 is TGTGCCAGCAGCCTCAGTTGGGGCCCGGCTAGCGGGAGGGCCAGCAATGAGCAGTTCTTC. Its translation: CASSLSWGPASGRASNEQFF.